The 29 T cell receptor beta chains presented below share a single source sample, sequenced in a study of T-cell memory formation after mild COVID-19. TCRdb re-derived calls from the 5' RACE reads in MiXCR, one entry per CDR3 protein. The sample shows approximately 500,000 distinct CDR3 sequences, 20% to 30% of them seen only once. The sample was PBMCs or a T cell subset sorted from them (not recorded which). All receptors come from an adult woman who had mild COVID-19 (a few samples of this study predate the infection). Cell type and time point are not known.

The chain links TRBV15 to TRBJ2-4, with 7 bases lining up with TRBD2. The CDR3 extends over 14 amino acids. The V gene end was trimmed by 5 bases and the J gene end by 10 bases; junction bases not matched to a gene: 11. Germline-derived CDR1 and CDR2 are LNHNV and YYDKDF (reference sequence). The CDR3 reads CATSWGAGKQIQYF. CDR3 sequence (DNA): TGTGCCACCAGCTGGGGAGCGGGAAAACAGATTCAGTACTTC.

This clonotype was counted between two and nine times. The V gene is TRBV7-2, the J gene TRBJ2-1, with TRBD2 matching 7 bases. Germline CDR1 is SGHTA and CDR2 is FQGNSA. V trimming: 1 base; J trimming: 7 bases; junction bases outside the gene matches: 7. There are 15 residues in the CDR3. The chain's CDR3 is CASSLGRGSLNEQFF. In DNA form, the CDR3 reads TGTGCCAGCAGCTTAGGGCGCGGGAGTCTGAATGAGCAGTTCTTC.

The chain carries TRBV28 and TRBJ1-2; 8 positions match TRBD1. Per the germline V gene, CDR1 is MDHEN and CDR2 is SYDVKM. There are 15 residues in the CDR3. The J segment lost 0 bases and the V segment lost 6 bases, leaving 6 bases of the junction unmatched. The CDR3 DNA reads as TGTGCCAGCAGCAGGGACAGGCCGACTAACTATGGCTACACCTTC. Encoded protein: CASSRDRPTNYGYTF.

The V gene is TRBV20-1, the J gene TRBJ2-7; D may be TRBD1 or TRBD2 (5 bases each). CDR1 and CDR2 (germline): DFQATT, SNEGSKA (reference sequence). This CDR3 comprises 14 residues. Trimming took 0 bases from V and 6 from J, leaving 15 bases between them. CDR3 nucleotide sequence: TGCAGTGCTAGAGATGGCGGCCGTGGGGGCGAGCAGTACTTC. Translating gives CSARDGGRGGEQYF.

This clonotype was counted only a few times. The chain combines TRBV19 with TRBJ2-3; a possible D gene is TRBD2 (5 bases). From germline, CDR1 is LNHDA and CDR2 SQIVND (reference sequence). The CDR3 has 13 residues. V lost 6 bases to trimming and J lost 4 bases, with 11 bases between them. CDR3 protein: CASRRDVSDTQYF. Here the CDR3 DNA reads TGTGCCAGTAGACGGGATGTCTCAGATACGCAGTATTTT.

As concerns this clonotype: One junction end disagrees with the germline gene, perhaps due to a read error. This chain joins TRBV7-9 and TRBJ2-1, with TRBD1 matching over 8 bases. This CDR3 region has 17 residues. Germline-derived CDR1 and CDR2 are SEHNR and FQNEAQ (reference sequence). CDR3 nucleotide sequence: TGTGCCAGCAGCTTAGGGCTTCCAGGGGGCTCCAACAATGAGCAGTTCTTC. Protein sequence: CASSLGLPGGSNNEQFF.

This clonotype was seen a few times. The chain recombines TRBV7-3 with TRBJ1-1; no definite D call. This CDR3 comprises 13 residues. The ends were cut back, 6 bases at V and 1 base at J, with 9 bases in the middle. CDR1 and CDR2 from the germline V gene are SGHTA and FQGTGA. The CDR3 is CASRSRTNTEAFF. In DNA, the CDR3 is TGTGCCAGCAGATCCCGCACGAACACTGAAGCTTTCTTT.

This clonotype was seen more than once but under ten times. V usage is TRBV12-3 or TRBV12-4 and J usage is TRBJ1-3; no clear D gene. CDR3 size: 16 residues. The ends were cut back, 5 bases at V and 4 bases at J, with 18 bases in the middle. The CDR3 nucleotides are TGTGCCAGCAGTCGAGTCGGTAGGAGGTCCGGAAACACCATATATTTT. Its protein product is CASSRVGRRSGNTIYF.

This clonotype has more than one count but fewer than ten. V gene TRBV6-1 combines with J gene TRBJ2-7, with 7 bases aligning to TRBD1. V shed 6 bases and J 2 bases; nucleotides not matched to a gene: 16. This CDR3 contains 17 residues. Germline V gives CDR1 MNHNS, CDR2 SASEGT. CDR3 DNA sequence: TGTGCCAGCAGAGAACTAACAGGGGCGATAACCCCCTACGAGCAGTACTTC. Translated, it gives CASRELTGAITPYEQYF.

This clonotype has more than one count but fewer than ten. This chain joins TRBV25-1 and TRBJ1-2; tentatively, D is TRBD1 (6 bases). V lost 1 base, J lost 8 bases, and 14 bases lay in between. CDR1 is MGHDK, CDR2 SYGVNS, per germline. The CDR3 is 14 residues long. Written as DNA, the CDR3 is TGTGCCAGCAGTGAATTTTACAGGGAAGACGGCTACACCTTC. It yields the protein CASSEFYREDGYTF.

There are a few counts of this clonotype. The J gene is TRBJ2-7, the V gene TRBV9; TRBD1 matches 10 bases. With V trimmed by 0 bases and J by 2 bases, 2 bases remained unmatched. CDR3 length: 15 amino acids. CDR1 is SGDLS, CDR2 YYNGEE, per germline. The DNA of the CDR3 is TGTGCCAGCAGCGTAGAGGACAGGGGGGCCTACGAGCAGTACTTC. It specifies CASSVEDRGAYEQYF.

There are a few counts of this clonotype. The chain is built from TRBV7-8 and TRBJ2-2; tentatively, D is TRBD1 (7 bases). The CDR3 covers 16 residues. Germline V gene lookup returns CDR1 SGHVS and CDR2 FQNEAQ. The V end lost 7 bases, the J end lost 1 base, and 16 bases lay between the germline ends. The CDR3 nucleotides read TGTGCCAGCATTAAGGGGGCTAGCGTGAACACCGGGGAGCTGTTTTTT. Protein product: CASIKGASVNTGELFF.

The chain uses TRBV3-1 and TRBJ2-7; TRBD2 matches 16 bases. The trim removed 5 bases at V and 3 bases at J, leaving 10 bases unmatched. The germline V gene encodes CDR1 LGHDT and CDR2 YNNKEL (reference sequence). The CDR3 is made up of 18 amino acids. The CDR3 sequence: CASSGGTSGRASGYEQYF. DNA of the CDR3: TGTGCCAGCAGCGGCGGGACTAGCGGGAGGGCCAGTGGCTACGAGCAGTACTTC.

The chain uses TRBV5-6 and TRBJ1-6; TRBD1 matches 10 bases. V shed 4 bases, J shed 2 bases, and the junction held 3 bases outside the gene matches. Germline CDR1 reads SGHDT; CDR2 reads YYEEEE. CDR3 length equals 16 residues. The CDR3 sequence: CASSTGTGAYNSPLHF. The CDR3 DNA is TGTGCCAGCAGCACCGGGACAGGGGCCTATAATTCACCCCTCCACTTT.

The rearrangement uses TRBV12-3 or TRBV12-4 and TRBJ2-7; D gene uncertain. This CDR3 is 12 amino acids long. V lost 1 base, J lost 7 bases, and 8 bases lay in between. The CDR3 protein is CASSLGMSEQYF. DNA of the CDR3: TGTGCCAGCAGTTTAGGGATGTCGGAGCAGTACTTC.

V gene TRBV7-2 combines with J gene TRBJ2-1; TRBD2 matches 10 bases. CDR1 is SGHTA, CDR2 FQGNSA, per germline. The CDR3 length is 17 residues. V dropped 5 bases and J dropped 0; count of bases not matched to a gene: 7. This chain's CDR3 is CASSEGLALSSYNEQFF. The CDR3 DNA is TGTGCCAGCAGCGAGGGACTAGCGTTAAGCTCCTACAATGAGCAGTTCTTC.

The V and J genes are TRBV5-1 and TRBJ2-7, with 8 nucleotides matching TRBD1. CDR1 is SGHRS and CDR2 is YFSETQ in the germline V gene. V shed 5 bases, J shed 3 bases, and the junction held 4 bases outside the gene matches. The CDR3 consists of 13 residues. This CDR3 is CASRSGGGYEQYF. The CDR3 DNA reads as TGCGCCAGCAGGTCAGGGGGCGGCTACGAGCAGTACTTC.

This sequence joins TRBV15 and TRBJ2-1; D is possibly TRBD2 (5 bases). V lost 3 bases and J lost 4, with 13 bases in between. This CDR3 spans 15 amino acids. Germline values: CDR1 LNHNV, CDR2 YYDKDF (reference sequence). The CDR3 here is CATSREVEGYNEQFF. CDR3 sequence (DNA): TGTGCCACCAGCAGGGAAGTAGAGGGTTACAATGAGCAGTTCTTC. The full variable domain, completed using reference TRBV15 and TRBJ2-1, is DAMVIQNPRYQVTQFGKPVTLSCSQTLNHNVMYWYQQKSSQAPKLLFHYYDKDFNNEADTPDNFQSRRPNTSFCFLDIRSPGLGDTAMYLCATSREVEGYNEQFFGPGTRLTVL.

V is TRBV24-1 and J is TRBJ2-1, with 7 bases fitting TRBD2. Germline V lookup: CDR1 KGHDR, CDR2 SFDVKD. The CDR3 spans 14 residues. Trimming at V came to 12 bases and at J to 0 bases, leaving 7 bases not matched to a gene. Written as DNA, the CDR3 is TGTGCCGCCGGGGGGATGAGCTCCTACAATGAGCAGTTCTTC. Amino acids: CAAGGMSSYNEQFF.

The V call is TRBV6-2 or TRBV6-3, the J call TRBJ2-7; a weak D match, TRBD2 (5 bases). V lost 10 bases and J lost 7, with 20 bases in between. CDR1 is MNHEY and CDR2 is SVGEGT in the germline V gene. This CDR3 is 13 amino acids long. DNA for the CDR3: TGTGCCACCACAGCGGCTCCCTACTGGGAGCAGTACTTC. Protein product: CATTAAPYWEQYF.

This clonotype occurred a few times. For the CDR3, the DNA is TGCAGTGCTAGCAAGACGACAGGGAGCTCCTACGAGCAGTACTTC. This encodes CSASKTTGSSYEQYF. This chain uses TRBV20-1 with TRBJ2-7, with 7 bases matching TRBD1. The CDR3 spans 15 residues. With 3 bases clipped from V and 0 bases from J, the junction kept 8 bases outside the gene matches. Looked up from germline, CDR1 is DFQATT and CDR2 is SNEGSKA (reference sequence).

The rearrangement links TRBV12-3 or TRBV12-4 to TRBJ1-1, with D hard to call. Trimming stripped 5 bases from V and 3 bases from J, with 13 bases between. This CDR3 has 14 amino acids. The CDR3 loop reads CASSTFTSDTEAFF. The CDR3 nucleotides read TGTGCCAGCAGTACCTTCACATCGGACACTGAAGCTTTCTTT.

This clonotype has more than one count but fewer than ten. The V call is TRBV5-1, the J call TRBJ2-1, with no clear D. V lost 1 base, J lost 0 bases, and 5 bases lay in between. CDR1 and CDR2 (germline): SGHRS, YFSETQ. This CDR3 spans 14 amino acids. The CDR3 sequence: CASSLTHSYNEQFF. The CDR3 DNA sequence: TGCGCCAGCAGCTTGACGCACTCCTACAATGAGCAGTTCTTC. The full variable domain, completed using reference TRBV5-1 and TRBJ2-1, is KAGVTQTPRYLIKTRGQQVTLSCSPISGHRSVSWYQQTPGQGLQFLFEYFSETQRNKGNFPGRFSGRQFSNSRSEMNVSTLELGDSALYLCASSLTHSYNEQFFGPGTRLTVL.

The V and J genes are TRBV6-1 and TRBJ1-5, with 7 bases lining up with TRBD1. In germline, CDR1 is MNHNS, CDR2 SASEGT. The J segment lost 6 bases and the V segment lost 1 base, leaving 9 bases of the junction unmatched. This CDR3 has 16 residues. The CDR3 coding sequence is TGTGCCAGCAGTGAAGGTTTTACAGGGGATGGTCAGCCCCAGCATTTT. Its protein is CASSEGFTGDGQPQHF.

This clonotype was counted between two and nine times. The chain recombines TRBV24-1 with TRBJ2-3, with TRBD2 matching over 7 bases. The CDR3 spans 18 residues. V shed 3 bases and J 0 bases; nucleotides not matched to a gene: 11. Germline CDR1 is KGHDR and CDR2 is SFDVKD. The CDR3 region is CATSDATSSGTSTDTQYF. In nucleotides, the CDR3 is TGTGCCACCAGTGATGCAACCTCTAGCGGCACTAGCACAGATACGCAGTATTTT.

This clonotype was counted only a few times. Written as DNA, the CDR3 is TGTGCCAGCAGTCTCCCGGGGGGATTCGGGCAGTACTTC. Protein product: CASSLPGGFGQYF. V is TRBV12-3 or TRBV12-4 and J is TRBJ2-7, with 7 bases matching TRBD2. V shed 5 bases, J shed 9 bases, and the junction held 10 bases outside the gene matches. The CDR3 is made up of 13 amino acids.

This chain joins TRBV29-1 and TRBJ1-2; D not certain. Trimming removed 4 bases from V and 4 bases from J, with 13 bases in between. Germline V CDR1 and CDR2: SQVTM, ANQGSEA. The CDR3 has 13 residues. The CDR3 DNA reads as TGCAGCGTTGTTGGAGGTGATGGCTATGGCTACACCTTC. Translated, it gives CSVVGGDGYGYTF.

CDR3 sequence reads: CASSQDLWETQYF. Here the CDR3 DNA reads TGTGCCAGCAGCCAGGACCTCTGGGAGACCCAGTACTTC. The J gene is TRBJ2-5, the V gene TRBV5-4; D is undetermined. The germline CDR1 and CDR2 sequences are SGHNT and YYREEE (reference sequence). The V and J ends lost 4 bases and 5 bases respectively, with 12 bases between them. The CDR3 runs 13 residues.

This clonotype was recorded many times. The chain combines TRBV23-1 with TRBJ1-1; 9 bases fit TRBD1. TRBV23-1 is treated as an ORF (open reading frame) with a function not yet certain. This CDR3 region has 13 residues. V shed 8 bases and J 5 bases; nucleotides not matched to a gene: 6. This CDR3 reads CASPQGAWTEAFF. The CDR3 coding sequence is TGCGCCAGCCCACAGGGGGCTTGGACTGAAGCTTTCTTT.